A single sample gave rise to the 4 T cell receptor beta chains below, sequenced in a study of blood T cell repertoires in COVID-19 (dated by TCRdb to 2020 to 2021). The library was obtained by the immunoSEQ multiplex PCR assay. Not all clones reach the TCRdb copy of this immuneACCESS table, which keeps in-frame sequences only. Checked studies attribute under half of the gap to unresolved V genes and leave the rest unexplained. The sample table lists a few hundred thousand clones, 91% of them with a count of one. 0.95% to 1.5% of the sample goes to the ten largest clones. Specimen: PBMCs or T cells enriched from blood (not recorded which). The origin of the receptors is a human donor in a cohort exposed to, infected with or recovered from COVID-19 (not recorded which). The donor label of this sample is uncertain.

V gene TRBV10-3 combines with J gene TRBJ1-5; 8 bases agree with TRBD1. The CDR3 has 15 residues. The germline CDR1 and CDR2 sequences are ENHRY and SYGVKD. V dropped 10 bases and J dropped 6; count of bases not matched to a gene: 14. The CDR3 DNA reads as TGTGCCACCTACCAACCCGGACAGGGCTTTCAGCCCCAGCATTTT. It specifies CATYQPGQGFQPQHF.

CDR3 amino acids: CASHQGTTDGYTF. The CDR3 region has the DNA TGTGCCAGTCATCAGGGAACTACCGATGGCTACACCTTC. V usage is TRBV6-5 and J usage is TRBJ1-2; possibly TRBD1 for D (5 bases). Germline V gives CDR1 MNHEY, CDR2 SVGAGI. V was clipped by 9 bases and J by 6 bases, with 17 bases between them. The CDR3 extends over 13 amino acids.

The chain has TRBV7-9 and TRBJ2-7; a weak D match, TRBD1 (5 bases). The length of the CDR3 is 12 residues. Germline-derived CDR1 and CDR2 are SEHNR and FQNEAQ (reference sequence). V lost 4 bases, J lost 3 bases, and 7 bases lay in between. The CDR3 here is CASSYRLYEQYF. CDR3 bases: TGTGCCAGCAGCTACAGGCTCTACGAGCAGTACTTC.

The chain links TRBV15 to TRBJ2-7; D might be TRBD2 (5 bases). The CDR3 length is 16 residues. V lost 1 base, J lost 5 bases, and 18 bases lay in between. Looked up from germline, CDR1 is LNHNV and CDR2 is YYDKDF (reference sequence). The CDR3 region has the DNA TGTGCCACCAGCAGAGGCTACGATCAAACGGGGAACGAGCAGTACTTC. This translates into CATSRGYDQTGNEQYF.